These T cell receptor beta chains were read from a single sample in a study of PD-1 blockade in classical Hodgkin lymphoma. TCRdb's copy holds only in-frame clones and misses some; the assay was immunoSEQ multiplex PCR. The sample carries about 18,000 clones, 83% recorded once. Sample: CD4+ T cells from blood, taken before the fourth cycle of nivolumab. The receptors here all came from a human donor with classical Hodgkin lymphoma. The CDR3 runs from the conserved cysteine through the conserved F or W. Each record gives: V gene, CDR3 length, D gene, clone size, J gene, CDR3 DNA, CDR3 protein. The D gene is left open where the match is weak. Clone size appears in some rows only: once, few, many, or a class for an expanded clone.

TRBV13,15,TRBD1,.,TRBJ1-3,TGTGCCAGCAGCTTGACAGGGGGCAGTGGAAACACCATATATTTT,CASSLTGGSGNTIYF
TRBV5-6,12,.,.,TRBJ2-3,TGTGCCAGCAGCTTGGCCTTGGTTACGCAGTATTTT,CASSLALVTQYF
TRBV10-3,13,.,medium-sized,TRBJ2-3,TGTGCCATCAAAACCGACAGCACAGATACGCAGTATTTT,CAIKTDSTDTQYF
TRBV11-2,14,.,.,TRBJ2-1,TGTGCCAGCAGCTTAGTTGGGCGTCTCGGTGAGCAGTTCTTC,CASSLVGRLGEQFF
TRBV6-1,14,.,.,TRBJ1-4,TGTGCCAGCAGTGAAGGGGGGAGAAATGAAAAACTGTTTTTT,CASSEGGRNEKLFF
TRBV15,15,.,.,TRBJ1-5,TGTGCCACCAGCGTCGGGCCTCACGGTAATCAGCCCCAGCATTTT,CATSVGPHGNQPQHF
TRBV6-4,18,TRBD2,.,TRBJ2-3,TGTGCCAGCAGTGACAGAGGTGGACTAGCGGGGCGCACAGATACGCAGTATTTT,CASSDRGGLAGRTDTQYF
TRBV7-6,14,.,.,TRBJ2-7,TGTGCCAGCAGCTTAGTCACAAGCTCCTACGAGCAGTACTTC,CASSLVTSSYEQYF
TRBV9,11,.,.,TRBJ2-3,TGTGCCAGCAGCGAGGCAGATACGCAGTATTTT,CASSEADTQYF
TRBV6-5,14,TRBD2,.,TRBJ2-7,TGTGCCAGCAGTTACGGGACTAGTCCCTACGAGCAGTACTTC,CASSYGTSPYEQYF
TRBV5-1,17,.,.,TRBJ2-3,TGCGCCAGCAGCTTGGCCTTTGTGGGCGGGGGCACAGATACGCAGTATTTT,CASSLAFVGGGTDTQYF
TRBV6-6,12,.,.,TRBJ2-2,TGTGCCAGCACCAAGAACACCGGGGAGCTGTTTTTT,CASTKNTGELFF
TRBV6-6,15,.,.,TRBJ1-5,TGTGCCAGCAGTATACGACAGGTTAGCAATCAGCCCCAGCATTTT,CASSIRQVSNQPQHF
TRBV30,12,.,.,TRBJ2-1,TGTGCCTGGAGTGGTACGATGAATGAGCAGTTCTTC,CAWSGTMNEQFF
TRBV18,12,.,.,TRBJ1-1,TGTGCCAGCTCACGTACAAACACTGAAGCTTTCTTT,CASSRTNTEAFF
TRBV4-1,15,.,few,TRBJ1-2,TGCGCCAGCAGCCAAGAGGGGGCGACTAACTATGGCTACACCTTC,CASSQEGATNYGYTF
TRBV7-9,16,TRBD1,.,TRBJ2-7,TGTGCCAGCAGCTTAGTGGTCGGGACAGGGCGTTTCGAGCAGTACTTC,CASSLVVGTGRFEQYF
TRBV10-3,16,.,.,TRBJ1-5,TGTGCCATCAGTGAGTCGGGCCCTGGGGGCAATCAGCCCCAGCATTTT,CAISESGPGGNQPQHF
TRBV4-1,16,.,.,TRBJ1-1,TGCGCCAGCAGCCAAGAGCTTATCGGGGCGGGCACTGAAGCTTTCTTT,CASSQELIGAGTEAFF
TRBV29-1,15,.,.,TRBJ1-1,TGCAGCGTTGAATCCAGGAGAGGAATGAACACTGAAGCTTTCTTT,CSVESRRGMNTEAFF
TRBV5-4,18,TRBD2,.,TRBJ2-1,TGTGCCAGCACCCTAACCGCCGGGACTAGCTTGTCCTACAATGAGCAGTTCTTC,CASTLTAGTSLSYNEQFF
TRBV6-1,13,.,.,TRBJ1-5,TGTGCCAGCAGTGGGGGGGTACATCAGCCCCAGCATTTT,CASSGGVHQPQHF
TRBV29-1,17,.,.,TRBJ2-1,TGCAGCGTTGATCGAGGTCGGCTGGACTGGCAGTCAAATGAGCAGTTCTTC,CSVDRGRLDWQSNEQFF
TRBV5-1,17,.,.,TRBJ2-6,TGCGCCAGCAGCTCCCCCGGACTGAGCTCTGGGGCCAACGTCCTGACTTTC,CASSSPGLSSGANVLTF
TRBV18,13,.,.,TRBJ2-3,TGTGCCAGCTCACCACCCCCCCCGGGTACGCAGTATTTT,CASSPPPPGTQYF
TRBV11-2,15,TRBD2,.,TRBJ2-1,TGTGCCAGCATCCCCGGGACTAGCGGGAGCAATGAGCAGTTCTTC,CASIPGTSGSNEQFF
TRBV7-8,14,.,.,TRBJ2-7,TGTGCCAGCAGCCATGGCAGCGGACCCTACGAGCAGTACTTC,CASSHGSGPYEQYF
TRBV5-4,14,.,.,TRBJ1-1,TGTGCCAGCAGGAGGGGGGTCGTGAACACTGAAGCTTTCTTT,CASRRGVVNTEAFF
TRBV6-1,12,.,.,TRBJ2-3,TGTGCCAGCCAACCCCTCGGCAATACGCAGTATTTT,CASQPLGNTQYF
TRBV6-5,13,TRBD2,.,TRBJ2-7,TGTGCCAGCAGAGAAGCGGGGAACTACGAGCAGTACTTC,CASREAGNYEQYF
TRBV6-6,12,.,.,TRBJ1-4,TGTGCCAGCAGTTACACGGGGGAAAAACTGTTTTTT,CASSYTGEKLFF
TRBV19,17,.,.,TRBJ1-3,TGTGCCAGTAGTATAGTTTGGACGCGGAGCTCTGGAAACACCATATATTTT,CASSIVWTRSSGNTIYF
TRBV28,15,TRBD2,.,TRBJ2-3,TGTGCCAGCAGTTTACCTAGCGGGATGGGAGATACGCAGTATTTT,CASSLPSGMGDTQYF
TRBV18,15,TRBD1,.,TRBJ1-6,TGTGCCAGCTCACGAGAGACAGGGGGCGGATCACCCCTCCACTTT,CASSRETGGGSPLHF
TRBV6-6,14,TRBD1,once,TRBJ1-1,TGTGCCAGCAGCCACGGGACAGGGAACACTGAAGCTTTCTTT,CASSHGTGNTEAFF
TRBV11-1,14,.,.,TRBJ2-7,TGTGCCAGCAGCTTAGGGGTCGCGGGCTACGAGCAGTACTTC,CASSLGVAGYEQYF
TRBV7-9,18,.,few,TRBJ2-1,TGTGCCAGCAGCTTAATAGTGGGGGCCCCGGGTGGCCGCAATGAGCAGTTCTTC,CASSLIVGAPGGRNEQFF
TRBV7-2,15,.,.,TRBJ2-2,TGTGCCAGCAGCTTATTAAGGGGGTCATCCGGGGAGCTGTTTTTT,CASSLLRGSSGELFF
TRBV12-5,13,.,.,TRBJ1-1,TGTGCTAGTGTTAGGATTGGGGGGACTGAAGCTTTCTTT,CASVRIGGTEAFF
TRBV5-1,14,TRBD2,medium-sized,TRBJ2-1,TGCGCCAGCAGCTTGACTAGCGGGAGTAATGAGCAGTTCTTC,CASSLTSGSNEQFF
TRBV6-1,13,.,few,TRBJ1-5,TGTGCCAGCACAAGCACAGGGAGGCAGCCCCAGCATTTT,CASTSTGRQPQHF